These 18 T cell receptor beta chains came from one sample sequenced in a study of shared clonotypes between healthy human individuals. TCRdb's copy holds only in-frame clones and misses some; the assay was immunoSEQ multiplex PCR. Here the sample spans about 480,000 clones, around 74% being singletons. Sequenced material: PBMCs. These receptors were collected from a woman in her thirties or forties in good health. Some clones in this sample may be carry-over from other donors' samples.

The chain recombines TRBV27 with TRBJ2-1, with a possible D match to TRBD1 (5 bases). The CDR3 runs to 16 residues. CDR1 MNHEY and CDR2 SMNVEV come from the germline V gene (reference sequence). The V and J ends lost 5 bases and 3 bases respectively, with 17 bases between them. The CDR3, as DNA: TGTGCCAGCAGTCCGTACAGGAACGTTGTCTACAATGAGCAGTTCTTC. Protein sequence: CASSPYRNVVYNEQFF.

The gene calls are TRBV18 and TRBJ2-3; 10 bases align to TRBD2. Germline CDR1 KGHSH, CDR2 LQKENI. The V gene end was trimmed by 5 bases and the J gene end by 4 bases; junction bases not matched to a gene: 6. The CDR3 spans 15 residues. The CDR3 loop is CASSARAGGADTQYF. In nucleotides, the CDR3 is TGTGCCAGCTCAGCCCGAGCGGGAGGGGCAGATACGCAGTATTTT. The full variable domain, rest sourced from reference TRBV18 and TRBJ2-3, is NAGVMQNPRHLVRRRGQEARLRCSPMKGHSHVYWYRQLPEEGLKFMVYLQKENIIDESGMPKERFSAEFPKEGPSILRIQQVVRGDSAAYFCASSARAGGADTQYFGPGTRLTVL.

This sequence joins TRBV29-1 and TRBJ1-4; D remains unclear. Germline V gene sequence: CDR1 SQVTM, CDR2 ANQGSEA. This CDR3 is 12 amino acids long. V lost 1 base, J lost 4 bases, and 4 bases lay in between. CDR3 protein: CSVEGNNEKLFF. CDR3 in DNA: TGCAGCGTTGAAGGGAATAATGAAAAACTGTTTTTT.

This clone was seen only once. The chain combines TRBV5-4 with TRBJ2-6; the match to TRBD1 covers 10 bases. After removal of 4 bases from V and 0 bases from J, the junction contained 4 bases not matched to a gene. CDR3 length equals 17 residues. CDR1 and CDR2 (germline): SGHNT, YYREEE (reference sequence). The CDR3 DNA reads TGTGCCAGCAGCAGGGGACAGGGGTTCTCTGGGGCCAACGTCCTGACTTTC. This sequence encodes CASSRGQGFSGANVLTF.

The V gene is TRBV7-2, the J gene TRBJ1-5; maybe TRBD1 (6 bases). V was shortened by 0 bases and J by 3 bases, with 9 bases between the two germline ends. Germline assignment: CDR1 SGHTA and CDR2 FQGNSA. The CDR3 extends over 15 amino acids. CDR3 sequence: CASSLARTDNQPQHF. Here the CDR3 DNA reads TGTGCCAGCAGCTTAGCCCGGACAGACAATCAGCCCCAGCATTTT. Supplemented by reference TRBV7-2 and TRBJ1-5, the full variable domain reads GAGVSQSPSNKVTEKGKDVELRCDPISGHTALYWYRQSLGQGLEFLIYFQGNSAPDKSGLPSDRFSAERTGGSVSTLTIQRTQQEDSAVYLCASSLARTDNQPQHFGDGTRLSIL.

This chain joins TRBV4-3 and TRBJ2-7; possible D gene TRBD1, 6 bases. In germline, CDR1 is LGHNA, CDR2 YSLEER. With 3 bases removed from V and 6 bases from J, the gap between germline ends came to 12 bases. The CDR3 is 13 amino acids. CDR3 in amino acids: CASSQQGFGEQYF. The CDR3 coding sequence is TGCGCCAGCAGCCAGCAGGGGTTCGGCGAGCAGTACTTC.

V and J are TRBV7-3 and TRBJ2-7, with D perhaps given as TRBD1 or TRBD2 (5 bases each). Germline V lookup: CDR1 SGHTA, CDR2 FQGTGA. Trimming cost V 2 bases and J 3 bases, with 11 bases left between them. This CDR3 is built from 14 residues. The CDR3 DNA reads TGTGCCAGCAGCTTAGGGGGACCTAGCTACGAGCAGTACTTC. Protein product: CASSLGGPSYEQYF.

The rearrangement uses TRBV4-1 and TRBJ2-1; 12 positions match TRBD2. Looked up from germline, CDR1 is MGHRA and CDR2 is YSYEKL. The CDR3 extends over 16 amino acids. Losses at the gene ends were 8 bases for V and 2 bases for J; bases not matched to a gene: 7. The CDR3 sequence is CASATSGSLTYNEQFF. The CDR3 nucleotides read TGCGCCAGCGCGACTAGCGGGAGCTTGACCTACAATGAGCAGTTCTTC.

This clone was counted once. V gene TRBV7-8 combines with J gene TRBJ1-2; 7 nucleotides line up with TRBD1. In germline, CDR1 is SGHVS, CDR2 FQNEAQ. Losses at the gene ends were 5 bases for V and 5 bases for J; bases not matched to a gene: 11. The CDR3 covers 15 residues. CDR3 protein: CASSLGQSLPYGYTF. CDR3 nucleotides: TGTGCCAGCAGCCTGGGACAGTCCCTGCCGTATGGCTACACCTTC.

The V and J genes are TRBV6-4 and TRBJ2-2; 8 bases align to TRBD1. V dropped 6 bases and J dropped 5; count of bases not matched to a gene: 5. The CDR3 extends over 14 amino acids. Germline V CDR1 and CDR2: MRHNA, SNTAGT. The CDR3 is CASSQQGETGELFF. The CDR3 DNA follows: TGTGCCAGCAGCCAACAGGGGGAAACCGGGGAGCTGTTTTTT.

This chain connects TRBV18 to TRBJ1-4; D is unclear. V was clipped by 3 bases and J by 0 bases, with 11 bases between them. Germline CDR1 and CDR2: KGHSH and LQKENI. The CDR3 contains 16 residues. CDR3 sequence (DNA): TGTGCCAGCTCACCCCTGAGGGATGCAACTAATGAAAAACTGTTTTTT. The encoded protein is CASSPLRDATNEKLFF.

The genes are TRBV7-9 and TRBJ1-2; a possible D gene is TRBD1 (6 bases). The V gene's germline CDR1 is SEHNR and CDR2 FQNEAQ (reference sequence). This CDR3 is 14 amino acids long. V dropped 5 bases and J dropped 5 bases, with 15 bases sitting between them. CDR3 amino acids: CASSQQGAGYGYTF. The CDR3 coding sequence is TGTGCCAGCAGCCAACAGGGCGCTGGGTATGGCTACACCTTC.

For the CDR3, the DNA is TGTGCCTCCGCCGGGCTAGCGGGAGACGATGAGCAGTTCTTC. Translated, it gives CASAGLAGDDEQFF. The chain recombines TRBV19 with TRBJ2-1, with 10 bases lining up with TRBD2. Germline values: CDR1 LNHDA, CDR2 SQIVND (reference sequence). V was pared by 11 bases and J by 8 bases, with 12 bases of the junction left unmatched. There are 14 residues in the CDR3.

The chain combines TRBV19 with TRBJ2-1; 7 bases agree with TRBD2. Germline V gene sequence: CDR1 LNHDA, CDR2 SQIVND (reference sequence). V shed 4 bases, J shed 0 bases, and the junction held 3 bases outside the gene matches. This CDR3 has 15 amino acids. CDR3 residues: CASSTGTISYNEQFF. The CDR3 DNA is TGTGCCAGTAGTACCGGGACTATCTCCTACAATGAGCAGTTCTTC.

The chain employs TRBV5-1 and TRBJ2-1, with 11 bases aligning to TRBD2. The CDR3 has 17 amino acids. J was trimmed by 8 bases and V by 4 bases; bases with no gene match: 14. Germline V gene lookup returns CDR1 SGHRS and CDR2 YFSETQ. The CDR3: CASSLGGSGRGEDEQFF. DNA of the CDR3: TGCGCCAGCAGCCTTGGGGGTAGCGGGAGGGGAGAGGATGAGCAGTTCTTC. The complete variable domain, with remaining parts taken from reference TRBV5-1 and TRBJ2-1, reads KAGVTQTPRYLIKTRGQQVTLSCSPISGHRSVSWYQQTPGQGLQFLFEYFSETQRNKGNFPGRFSGRQFSNSRSEMNVSTLELGDSALYLCASSLGGSGRGEDEQFFGPGTRLTVL.

This clone showed up just once. The V call is TRBV7-3, the J call TRBJ1-2, with a possible D match to TRBD1 (5 bases). The CDR3 is made up of 13 amino acids. Between the trimmed V and J ends, which lost 5 bases and 9 bases, there was a span of 16 bases. CDR1 and CDR2 (germline): SGHTA, FQGTGA. The CDR3 DNA is TGTGCCAGCAGCCCCCGGAGGGGTGTAAGCTACACCTTC. It is translated as CASSPRRGVSYTF.

This clone came up once. The chain carries TRBV15 and TRBJ1-5; 11 positions match TRBD1. Germline V gene data show CDR1 as LNHNV and CDR2 as YYDKDF (reference sequence). The CDR3 is 15 residues long. V was clipped by 3 bases and J by 5 bases; unmatched bases: 3. CDR3 DNA sequence: TGTGCCACCAGCAGCCGGGACAGGGGGGATCAGCCCCAGCATTTT. This translates into CATSSRDRGDQPQHF.

The chain has TRBV5-1 and TRBJ1-1; 9 bases are a match to TRBD1. Per the germline V gene, CDR1 is SGHRS and CDR2 is YFSETQ. The CDR3 length is 13 residues. The J segment lost 7 bases and the V segment lost 4 bases, leaving 5 bases of the junction unmatched. CDR3 bases: TGCGCCAGCAGCCACGGGACAGGGAGTGAAGCTTTCTTT. This translates into CASSHGTGSEAFF. The full variable domain, in which reference TRBV5-1 and TRBJ1-1 provide the parts outside the CDR3, is KAGVTQTPRYLIKTRGQQVTLSCSPISGHRSVSWYQQTPGQGLQFLFEYFSETQRNKGNFPGRFSGRQFSNSRSEMNVSTLELGDSALYLCASSHGTGSEAFFGQGTRLTVV.